What follows are 16 T cell receptor beta chains derived from one specimen sequenced in a study of blood T cells in healthy people across ages. A second about 6 to 12 cycle PCR used barcoded and J-beta primers. TCRdb redid the calling of the 5' RACE reads with MiXCR, one entry per CDR3 protein. In the table there are over a million distinct CDR3 sequences, under 30% of which are singletons. The data were also submitted as part of a second study, on T cells of mothers and their children.

Sample: blood. The receptors were sampled from a girl aged 2 to 10 in good health.

This chain connects TRBV28 to TRBJ1-2; perhaps TRBD1 as D (6 bases). The V and J ends lost 2 bases and 4 bases respectively, with 11 bases between them. Germline CDR1 is MDHEN and CDR2 is SYDVKM. The length of the CDR3 is 14 residues. Here the CDR3 reads CASSLHRVTYGYTF. The CDR3 DNA is TGTGCCAGCAGTTTACACAGGGTTACCTATGGCTACACCTTC.

This clonotype was observed a handful of times. This chain connects TRBV6-2 or TRBV6-3 to TRBJ1-4; no firm D call. The length of the CDR3 is 15 residues. V was shortened by 5 bases and J by 0 bases, with 10 bases between the two germline ends. Germline V lookup: CDR1 MNHEY, CDR2 SVGEGT. In nucleotides, the CDR3 is TGTGCCAGCAGTCACTGGGCAGCAACTAATGAAAAACTGTTTTTT. The encoded protein is CASSHWAATNEKLFF.

This clonotype was seen a few times. The V and J genes are TRBV6-6 and TRBJ2-3, with D hard to call. The CDR3 totals 15 residues. The V and J ends lost 0 bases and 6 bases respectively, with 13 bases between them. Germline V CDR1 and CDR2: MNHNY, SVGAGI (reference sequence). The CDR3 is CASSYSGPAMDTQYF. The DNA of the CDR3 is TGTGCCAGCAGTTACTCGGGCCCCGCCATGGATACGCAGTATTTT.

This clonotype has a handful of counts. The rearrangement links TRBV4-3 to TRBJ1-4, with D possibly matching TRBD1 (5 bases). The V and J ends lost 0 bases and 7 bases respectively, with 18 bases between them. The V gene's germline CDR1 is LGHNA and CDR2 YSLEER. The CDR3 loop spans 17 amino acids. The CDR3 DNA follows: TGCGCCAGCAGCCAAGACAGGGATGGGCTAATTGGTGAAAAACTGTTTTTT. Translated: CASSQDRDGLIGEKLFF.

The chain joins TRBV3-1 to TRBJ2-5; D uncertain. The V end was cut by 0 bases, the J end by 9 bases, with 14 bases between. The CDR3 runs to 14 residues. CDR1 and CDR2 (germline): LGHDT, YNNKEL (reference sequence). The CDR3: CASSQEERSLAQYF. The CDR3 DNA reads TGTGCCAGCAGCCAAGAGGAACGTAGTCTGGCCCAGTACTTC.

The chain carries TRBV5-1 and TRBJ2-5; perhaps TRBD2 as D (6 bases). The end of the DNA is better explained by TRBJ2-1, so the J call may be wrong. This CDR3 has 14 residues. CDR1 SGHRS and CDR2 YFSETQ come from the germline V gene. CDR3 DNA sequence: TGCGCCAGCAGCTTCATTGGGACCGGGGGTGAGCAGTTCTTC. Translating it yields CASSFIGTGGEQFF.

The chain couples TRBV5-4 to TRBJ2-2; 7 nucleotides agree with TRBD2. The V segment lost 1 base and the J segment 4 bases; nucleotides outside the gene matches: 4. The CDR3 length is 15 residues. Germline assignment: CDR1 SGHNT and CDR2 YYREEE (reference sequence). CDR3 sequence (DNA): TGTGCCAGCAGCTTGACTAGCGCCCTCACCGGGGAGCTGTTTTTT. Translated, it gives CASSLTSALTGELFF.

Only a few counts were recorded for this clonotype. The rearrangement links TRBV29-1 to TRBJ1-2; D is ambiguous. Trimming removed 4 bases from V and 4 bases from J, with 10 bases in between. CDR1 and CDR2 (germline): SQVTM, ANQGSEA. This CDR3 is built from 12 residues. Written as DNA, the CDR3 is TGCAGCGTTGGGCCGGGCCGCTATGGCTACACCTTC. Protein: CSVGPGRYGYTF.

The rearrangement uses TRBV4-2 and TRBJ2-7; D tentatively fits TRBD1 or TRBD2 (5 bases each). V was pared by 0 bases and J by 3 bases, with 12 bases between. Per germline, CDR1 LGHNA and CDR2 YNFKEQ. This CDR3 has 15 residues. CDR3 amino acids: CASSQDLGVDYEQYF. DNA of the CDR3: TGTGCCAGCAGCCAAGATTTGGGGGTCGACTACGAGCAGTACTTC.

The chain is built from TRBV3-1 and TRBJ2-1, with D possibly called TRBD1 or TRBD2 (7 bases each). Near its end, the DNA agrees better with TRBJ2-7, so the J call may be wrong. Germline V gene lookup returns CDR1 LGHDT and CDR2 YNNKEL (reference sequence). This CDR3 comprises 15 residues. The CDR3 loop is CASGRGDRYTYEQYF. The CDR3 nucleotides read TGTGCCAGCGGCCGGGGGGACAGATATACCTACGAGCAGTACTTC.

Regarding this clonotype: Its ends do not fully match the called genes, so a read error is possible. CDR3 sequence reads: CVSSPRDREIDTQYF. CDR3 bases: TGTGTCAGCAGCCCACGGGACAGGGAAATAGATACGCAGTATTTT. The V gene is TRBV11-3, the J gene TRBJ2-3; 9 bases fit TRBD1. Germline CDR1 reads SGHNT; CDR2 reads YENEEA. The CDR3 is 15 amino acids.

The chain couples TRBV7-9 to TRBJ2-2; D unresolved. Germline V gene sequence: CDR1 SEHNR, CDR2 FQNEAQ (reference sequence). The CDR3 spans 16 residues. V lost 1 base, J lost 3 bases, and 12 bases lay in between. This chain's CDR3 is CASSLVEFKDTGELFF. The CDR3 bases are TGTGCCAGCAGCTTAGTGGAGTTTAAAGACACCGGGGAGCTGTTTTTT.

This chain joins TRBV7-8 and TRBJ1-5; TRBD1 is a possible D gene (6 bases). The V and J ends lost 4 bases and 1 base respectively, with 17 bases between them. This CDR3 has 17 amino acids. Germline CDR1 SGHVS, CDR2 FQNEAQ. CDR3 loop: CASSSGDTIRSNQPQHF. CDR3 bases: TGTGCCAGCAGCTCGGGGGACACCATACGGAGCAATCAGCCCCAGCATTTT.

This rearrangement joins TRBV12-3 or TRBV12-4 to TRBJ2-5; perhaps TRBD2 as D (5 bases). V gave up 5 bases and J gave up 5 bases, with 27 bases separating them. The CDR3 length is 18 residues. The CDR3, as DNA: TGTGCCAGCAGTCCCCGGGGTTTTGTAAGGGCCCTTTTGGAGACCCAGTACTTC. Translation: CASSPRGFVRALLETQYF.

This chain uses TRBV9 with TRBJ2-7, with D perhaps TRBD1 (6 bases). Between the trimmed V and J ends, which lost 1 base and 6 bases, there was a span of 14 bases. Germline V gene lookup returns CDR1 SGDLS and CDR2 YYNGEE. This CDR3 contains 14 residues. The CDR3 nucleotides read TGTGCCAGCAGCGTACTACAGGGCCCAGGCGAGCAGTACTTC. Residues: CASSVLQGPGEQYF.

This clonotype was seen only a few times. The genes are TRBV7-2 and TRBJ1-4, with D perhaps TRBD1 (6 bases). Looked up from germline, CDR1 is SGHTA and CDR2 is FQGNSA. V lost 5 bases and J lost 7, with 17 bases in between. The CDR3 has 15 residues. CDR3 DNA sequence: TGTGCCAGCAGCCTGGACAGCTCCCGGCCTGAAAAACTGTTTTTT. It translates to CASSLDSSRPEKLFF.